This T cell receptor (beta chain) came from a study of identical twins. TCRdb fed the 5' RACE reads into MiXCR, producing one record per CDR3 protein. The repertoire consists of hundreds of thousands of distinct CDR3 sequences, with 18% occurring once and the leading ten covering about an eighth. The V gene end was trimmed by 0 bases and the J gene end by 6 bases; junction bases not matched to a gene: 8. The CDR3 contains 15 residues. In germline, CDR1 is DFQATT, CDR2 SNEGSKA (reference sequence). This clonotype occurred many times. This sample was shared with a second study, whose subject was T cells expressing NK-cell markers. Per that study: The study found these clonotypes also leading the CD3+CD56-NKG2C+ fraction in several donors.

The specimen was PBMCs. This receptor was taken from a woman aged 18-29 years in good health. The V and J genes are TRBV20-1 and TRBJ2-1, with 7 positions matching TRBD1. CDR3: CSARDPERGRNEQFF. In DNA form, the CDR3 reads TGCAGTGCTAGAGATCCAGAGAGGGGGCGCAATGAGCAGTTCTTC.